One TCR beta chain is described in this entry. The antigen is unknown. The assay was immunoSEQ multiplex PCR, and TCRdb's table has in-frame clones only and misses some. The top ten hold 6% to 8.5% of the sample, which has some 180,000 clones, around nine tenths seen once. This sample was included in a study of cytomegalovirus exposure and HLA in healthy donors. The study's findings and limits: The listing of 150 to 200 TCR beta chains classed them as cytomegalovirus-associated. Across donors, most TCRs were seen rarely, yet some public ones were widespread.

This CDR3 comprises 15 residues. V lost 6 bases, J lost 3 bases, and 6 bases stayed unmatched. From germline, CDR1 is SNHLY and CDR2 FYNNEI. Sequencing was carried out using PBMCs. The chain carries TRBV2 and TRBJ2-7, with TRBD2 matching over 12 bases. The TCR sequence derives from a man aged 25 to 40 in good health and CMV-seropositive. CDR3: CASSLGLAGLYEQYF. The CDR3 DNA reads as TGTGCCAGCAGCCTCGGACTAGCGGGACTCTACGAGCAGTACTTC.